This TCR beta chain was obtained from a study of blood T cell repertoires in COVID-19. Study at large: T cells, B-cell-depleted T cells, or PBMCs provided the cDNA or gDNA that served as material.

CDR1 is MDHEN and CDR2 is SYDVKM in the germline V gene. Trimming left V 7 bases short and J 8 bases short, with 24 bases between. The CDR3 spans 16 residues. Assay: immunoSEQ multiplex PCR; the TCRdb copy retains only in-frame clones and omits some. Of about 400,000 clones in the sample, roughly 90% were seen once. The clonotype comes from a man aged 40-49 years with acute or convalescent COVID-19. The sequenced material came from peripheral blood. The chain has TRBV28 and TRBJ2-1, with D perhaps TRBD1 (6 bases). The CDR3 sequence is CASILTLGATRDEQFF. CDR3 bases: TGTGCCAGCATCCTTACACTGGGGGCTACTAGGGATGAGCAGTTCTTC.